This T cell receptor beta chain appears in the sequencing data of a study of blood T cell repertoires in COVID-19. Study background: The United States, Italy and Spain supplied acute and convalescent COVID-19 samples. T cells, B-cell-depleted T cells, or PBMCs supplied cDNA or gDNA.

In the original analysis: Counts of nucleated cells, estimated from reference gene primer amplification, were obtained. TCRdb keeps only in-frame clones here, not all; method: immunoSEQ multiplex PCR. V, J and clone size are taken as reported in that table, and D and trimming were inferred from the DNA itself. The sample has some 62,000 clones, about four fifths seen once. The count of this clone is one. The sample contains more than one DNA sequence encoding this CDR3. The CDR3 runs 14 residues. Looked up from germline, CDR1 is LNHDA and CDR2 is SQIVND (reference sequence). Losses at the gene ends were 3 bases for V and 3 bases for J; bases not matched to a gene: 3.

Sequencing input: peripheral blood. This TCR derives from a human donor in a cohort sampled during active COVID-19. The gene calls are TRBV19 and TRBJ2-3, with 7 bases that match TRBD1. CDR3 DNA sequence: TGTGCCAGTAGTATCCGGACAGGAACAGATACGCAGTATTTT. This codes for CASSIRTGTDTQYF. Combining the CDR3 with reference TRBV19 and TRBJ2-3 gives the whole variable domain DGGITQSPKYLFRKEGQNVTLSCEQNLNHDAMYWYRQDPGQGLRLIYYSQIVNDFQKGDIAEGYSVSREKKESFPLTVTSAQKNPTAFYLCASSIRTGTDTQYFGPGTRLTVL.